This TCR beta chain was obtained from a study of blood T cell repertoires in COVID-19 (dated by TCRdb to 2018 to 2021). Turning to the overall study: The collaborator samples originated in the United States, Italy and Spain and spanned the acute and convalescent phases of COVID-19. The prospective study material was composed of cDNA or gDNA derived from T cells, B-cell-depleted T cells, or PBMCs. The dataset comprised deeply sampled blood TCRbeta repertoires from subjects exposed to, actively infected with, or recovered from COVID-19. A freely available public database, intended as a resource for researchers studying the immune response to SARS-CoV-2, is where the repertoires were released. The samples were drawn from the first 160 participants of the ongoing ImmuneRACE study and from 1,254 subjects provided by 6 global collaborators. A de-identified subject ID, COVID-19 status, age in years and sex were almost always included in the sample metadata. Where available, HLA class I and class II types were taken from metadata supplied by the sample provider and were not determined by assay-based typing.

Here is what the overall study found, with its caveats: Clinical and demographic metadata were provided uncurated, with the amount varying by source and participant.

The collaborating institutions used their own protocols to collect whole blood in K2EDTA tubes. Collaborator samples were shipped for TCRbeta analysis as frozen whole blood, isolated PBMCs, or DNA extracted from either sample type. TCRbeta CDR3 regions were amplified from genomic DNA by means of the immunoSEQ Assay, a bias-controlled multiplex PCR. In the original analysis: The number of nucleated cells in each sample was estimated by amplification of reference gene primers within the assay. Sequence reads were collapsed and filtered to measure the absolute abundance of every unique TCRbeta CDR3 rearrangement. For each sample, productive Simpson clonality was calculated as the square root of Simpson's diversity index across productive rearrangements. Not all clones reach the TCRdb copy of this immuneACCESS table, which keeps in-frame sequences only. Checked studies attribute under half of the gap to unresolved V genes and leave the rest unexplained. That table is the source of V, J and clone size, and D and trimming were worked out from the DNA. This sample gives around 300,000 clones in total; approximately 85% of them show up just once. In total, the top ten clones hold roughly 13% of the sample.

From V the trimming removes 3 bases and from J it removes 6 bases, while the gene matches leave 9 bases of the junction unaccounted for. The CDR3, from cysteine to phenylalanine, totals 16 residues. Kept here is only the CDR3 DNA, which spans 48 bases and is read in frame from base 1. Taken from the germline V gene, the CDR1 and CDR2 loops are LGHNA and YNFKEQ. About this clone itself: Its antigen is unknown. Base qualities are missing; no much larger clone stands one base away.

The chain employs TRBV4-2 and TRBJ2-3, with 10 middle bases fitting TRBD2. Sequencing input: peripheral blood. The TCR comes from a human donor in a cohort sampled during active COVID-19. In nucleotide form, the sequence is TGTGCCAGCAGCCACCCGGGACTAGCGTCGGAGGATACGCAGTATTTT. Its protein reads: CASSHPGLASEDTQYF.